This T cell receptor beta chain emerged from a study of blood T cells in healthy people across ages. CDR1 and CDR2 (germline): MDHEN, SYDVKM. Trimming took 6 bases from V and 4 from J, leaving 16 bases between them. The CDR3 loop spans 15 amino acids. Combining a sample-barcoded 5' primer with a J-beta primer mix, a second PCR ran for roughly 7 to 11 cycles. MiXCR, run by TCRdb on the 5' RACE reads, gives a single entry per CDR3 protein. The table includes under 2 million distinct CDR3 sequences, approximately 32% detected once. Sample: blood. This TCR derives from a woman in her twenties or thirties in good health. V gene TRBV28 combines with J gene TRBJ1-5; D unclear. The DNA for the CDR3 is TGTGCCAGCAGAACCCTCGACGGATTAAATCAGCCCCAGCATTTT. Its protein product is CASRTLDGLNQPQHF. Full variable domain (remainder filled in from reference TRBV28 and TRBJ1-5): DVKVTQSSRYLVKRTGEKVFLECVQDMDHENMFWYRQDPGLGLRLIYFSYDVKMKEKGDIPEGYSVSREKKERFSLILESASTNQTSMYLCASRTLDGLNQPQHFGDGTRLSIL.